Below, 18 T cell receptor beta chains from the same sample are listed, as sequenced in a study of blood T cells in healthy people across ages. A second PCR of 7 to 11 cycles used a sample-barcoded 5' primer and a J-beta primer mix. TCRdb used MiXCR to reprocess the 5' RACE reads, holding one entry per CDR3 protein. The sample includes about 640,000 distinct CDR3 sequences, roughly three fifths of them seen just once. The sequenced sample was blood. The receptors were gathered from a man in his sixties in good health.

The genes are TRBV7-2 and TRBJ1-2; TRBD1 matches 8 bases. CDR1 SGHTA and CDR2 FQGNSA come from the germline V gene. There are 14 residues in the CDR3. Trimming at V came to 5 bases and at J to 5 bases, leaving 7 bases not matched to a gene. This CDR3 is CASSLSTGAYGYTF. The CDR3 DNA reads TGTGCCAGCAGCCTCTCGACAGGGGCGTATGGCTACACCTTC.

The V gene is TRBV9, the J gene TRBJ2-1; TRBD2 agrees at 7 bases. The CDR3 consists of 18 residues. V dropped 0 bases and J dropped 7; count of bases not matched to a gene: 16. Germline V gives CDR1 SGDLS, CDR2 YYNGEE. Here the CDR3 reads CASSVDIPASGLGNEQFF. The CDR3 DNA reads TGTGCCAGCAGCGTAGACATCCCCGCTAGCGGCCTAGGGAATGAGCAGTTCTTC.

The rearrangement uses TRBV7-2 and TRBJ2-5; possibly TRBD2 for D (6 bases). V lost 5 bases, J lost 4 bases, and 17 bases lay in between. CDR1 SGHTA and CDR2 FQGNSA come from the germline V gene. The CDR3 covers 15 residues. DNA of the CDR3: TGTGCCAGCAGCATAGTATCCGGTAGCGGAGAGACCCAGTACTTC. As protein: CASSIVSGSGETQYF.

The V call is TRBV7-9, the J call TRBJ1-5; D is possibly TRBD1 (5 bases). V lost 7 bases and J lost 5, with 12 bases in between. CDR1 SEHNR and CDR2 FQNEAQ come from the germline V gene (reference sequence). This CDR3 contains 13 residues. CDR3 bases: TGTGCCAGCACCGCCGGAGGGGATCAGCCCCAGCATTTT. Encoded protein: CASTAGGDQPQHF. The variable domain in full, completed from reference TRBV7-9 and TRBJ1-5, reads DTGVSQNPRHKITKRGQNVTFRCDPISEHNRLYWYRQTLGQGPEFLTYFQNEAQLEKSRLLSDRFSAERPKGSFSTLEIQRTEQGDSAMYLCASTAGGDQPQHFGDGTRLSIL.

This clonotype was seen only a few times. V usage is TRBV7-2 and J usage is TRBJ2-1; D unclear. The CDR3 runs 14 residues. V was trimmed by 3 bases and J by 15 bases, leaving 21 bases between them. Looked up from germline, CDR1 is SGHTA and CDR2 is FQGNSA. The CDR3 spells CASSFRTGAQDAFF. In DNA form, the CDR3 reads TGTGCCAGCAGCTTCAGGACGGGTGCCCAGGATGCGTTCTTC. Using reference TRBV7-2 and TRBJ2-1 for the parts outside the CDR3, the full variable domain is GAGVSQSPSNKVTEKGKDVELRCDPISGHTALYWYRQSLGQGLEFLIYFQGNSAPDKSGLPSDRFSAERTGGSVSTLTIQRTQQEDSAVYLCASSFRTGAQDAFFGPGTRLTVL.

The rearrangement uses TRBV6-5 and TRBJ2-1, with 8 bases identical to TRBD2. The J call may be faulty, since TRBJ2-7 better matches the DNA end. The CDR3 loop spans 16 amino acids. Germline V CDR1 and CDR2: MNHEY, SVGAGI. The DNA of the CDR3 is TGTGCCAGCAGTTACCGCGGGGGGCTCTCCTACAATGAGCAGTACTTC. This gives the protein CASSYRGGLSYNEQYF.

This clonotype was seen a handful of times. The chain employs TRBV7-2 and TRBJ1-1; D gene ambiguous. Trimming removed 4 bases from V and 1 base from J, with 19 bases in between. Germline CDR1 and CDR2: SGHTA and FQGNSA. This CDR3 is 17 amino acids long. The CDR3 loop is CASSSRVIGPSNTEAFF. For the CDR3, the DNA is TGTGCCAGCAGCTCCCGCGTCATCGGACCCTCGAACACTGAAGCTTTCTTT.

This clonotype was seen more than once but under ten times. The V and J genes are TRBV2 and TRBJ2-7; D is perhaps TRBD2 (5 bases). Germline-derived CDR1 and CDR2 are SNHLY and FYNNEI. V lost 10 bases and J 0 bases, leaving 16 bases between the germline ends. The CDR3 covers 14 residues. CDR3 in DNA: TGTGCCACCGAGGAGGCGAGAAGCTCCTACGAGCAGTACTTC. Translation: CATEEARSSYEQYF.

The sample holds many counts of this clonotype. Given a much more abundant clone one base away, this may be a read error. The chain carries TRBV12-3 or TRBV12-4 and TRBJ2-3; 7 bases match TRBD2. CDR3 length: 14 amino acids. V gave up 5 bases and J gave up 5 bases; unmatched junction bases: 7. Written as DNA, the CDR3 is TGTGCCAGCAGTGTTGGGGGGGGAGGAGATACGCAGTATTTT. Amino acids: CASSVGGGGDTQYF.

V and J are TRBV29-1 and TRBJ2-5; 9 bases are shared with TRBD1. Trimming removed 5 bases from V and 3 bases from J; junction bases left unmatched: 4. There are 13 residues in the CDR3. Germline loops: CDR1 SQVTM, CDR2 ANQGSEA. The CDR3 nucleotides read TGCAGCGTTTCGGACAGGGGAAAAGAGACCCAGTACTTC. Its protein is CSVSDRGKETQYF.

J is TRBJ2-7 and V is TRBV7-9; D call uncertain. Germline assignment: CDR1 SEHNR and CDR2 FQNEAQ (reference sequence). The CDR3 consists of 13 residues. The V end lost 2 bases, the J end lost 1 base, and 6 bases lay between the germline ends. Written as DNA, the CDR3 is TGTGCCAGCAGCTTAACGCCTTCCTACGAGCAGTACTTC. This translates into CASSLTPSYEQYF.

In this sample, this clonotype turned up once. This rearrangement joins TRBV20-1 to TRBJ2-4; 8 bases agree with TRBD1. The tail of the sequence fits TRBJ2-7 better, so the J call may be wrong. This CDR3 contains 15 residues. CDR1 DFQATT and CDR2 SNEGSKA come from the germline V gene (reference sequence). In DNA form, the CDR3 reads TGCAGTGCTAGTGGACAGGGACCCAGCTCCTACGAGCAGTACTTC. It codes for CSASGQGPSSYEQYF.

The V and J genes are TRBV5-1 and TRBJ2-3; 7 bases are shared with TRBD2. CDR3 length equals 16 residues. Per the germline V gene, CDR1 is SGHRS and CDR2 is YFSETQ. The trim removed 4 bases at V and 0 bases at J, leaving 8 bases unmatched. The DNA of the CDR3 is TGCGCCAGCAGCAGCGGGGAAGTCCCTAGCACAGATACGCAGTATTTT. It translates to CASSSGEVPSTDTQYF.

The genes are TRBV2 and TRBJ1-5; possibly TRBD1 for D (5 bases). The germline V and J ends were trimmed by 6 bases and 0 bases, with 9 bases remaining between them. This CDR3 comprises 14 residues. From germline, CDR1 is SNHLY and CDR2 FYNNEI. This chain's CDR3 is CASRTELSNQPQHF. The CDR3 nucleotides are TGTGCCAGCAGGACAGAACTTAGCAATCAGCCCCAGCATTTT.

The chain links TRBV20-1 to TRBJ2-6, with 9 positions matching TRBD1. Germline V CDR1 and CDR2: DFQATT, SNEGSKA (reference sequence). The CDR3 length is 15 residues. Trimming at V came to 3 bases and at J to 8 bases, leaving 8 bases not matched to a gene. The CDR3 loop reads CSASHSGTGTNVLTF. The CDR3 DNA sequence: TGCAGTGCTAGCCACTCCGGGACAGGGACCAACGTCCTGACTTTC.

The V gene is TRBV6-5, the J gene TRBJ2-4, with TRBD2 matching 8 bases. The CDR3 sequence is 15 residues long. The trim removed 0 bases at V and 8 bases at J, leaving 6 bases unmatched. The V gene's germline CDR1 is MNHEY and CDR2 SVGAGI. The CDR3 DNA sequence: TGTGCCAGCAGTTACTCCACGGGGGGGTTGGACATTCAGTACTTC. Encoded protein: CASSYSTGGLDIQYF.

Turning to this clonotype: Relative to the germline gene, one junction end is altered; a read error may explain this. The rearrangement joins TRBV6-5 to TRBJ2-7, with 10 bases lining up with TRBD1. There are 15 residues in the CDR3. The germline V gene encodes CDR1 MNHEY and CDR2 SVGAGI. CDR3 sequence: CASSDSGTGAGEQYF. CDR3 coding DNA: TGTGCCAGCAGTGACTCCGGGACAGGGGCCGGCGAGCAGTACTTC.

CDR3 sequence (DNA): TGTGCCACCAGCAGAGACCAATACCTAGACAGGGGGCTTCGTCAGCCCCAGCATTTT. Protein product: CATSRDQYLDRGLRQPQHF. J is TRBJ1-5 and V is TRBV15; 10 positions agree with TRBD1. Germline V lookup: CDR1 LNHNV, CDR2 YYDKDF (reference sequence). The V and J ends lost 0 bases and 6 bases, in that order; junction bases with no gene match: 14. The CDR3 contains 19 residues.